The 2 T cell receptor beta chains listed next were all sequenced from one sample in a study of blood T cells in healthy people across ages. Using a J-beta primer mix together with a sample-barcoded 5' primer, a second PCR was run for roughly 7 to 11 cycles. TCRdb re-analysed the 5' RACE reads in MiXCR, keeping a single row per CDR3 protein. Found here are 800,000 or so distinct CDR3 sequences, approximately 25% of them singletons; the top ten hold 3% to 4.5%. These same data were also listed under a study on T cells of mothers and their children.

Sequencing used blood. The receptors were gathered from a boy between 10 and 17 years old in good health.

Only a few counts were recorded for this clonotype. This sequence joins TRBV7-2 and TRBJ1-5; D remains ambiguous. The CDR3 consists of 16 residues. Germline V gene sequence: CDR1 SGHTA, CDR2 FQGNSA. The germline V and J ends were trimmed by 0 bases and 4 bases, with 13 bases remaining between them. CDR3 DNA sequence: TGTGCCAGCAGCTTAGCAGGGTTACAAGTAAATCAGCCCCAGCATTTT. This sequence encodes CASSLAGLQVNQPQHF.

The V and J genes are TRBV20-1 and TRBJ2-5; maybe TRBD2 (6 bases). Deletions cut 6 bases from V and 5 bases from J, with 25 bases between. Per germline, CDR1 DFQATT and CDR2 SNEGSKA (reference sequence). This CDR3 region has 16 residues. CDR3 region: CSAPLRDGGVWETQYF. The CDR3 DNA reads TGCAGTGCACCCCTCCGGGACGGGGGAGTTTGGGAGACCCAGTACTTC.